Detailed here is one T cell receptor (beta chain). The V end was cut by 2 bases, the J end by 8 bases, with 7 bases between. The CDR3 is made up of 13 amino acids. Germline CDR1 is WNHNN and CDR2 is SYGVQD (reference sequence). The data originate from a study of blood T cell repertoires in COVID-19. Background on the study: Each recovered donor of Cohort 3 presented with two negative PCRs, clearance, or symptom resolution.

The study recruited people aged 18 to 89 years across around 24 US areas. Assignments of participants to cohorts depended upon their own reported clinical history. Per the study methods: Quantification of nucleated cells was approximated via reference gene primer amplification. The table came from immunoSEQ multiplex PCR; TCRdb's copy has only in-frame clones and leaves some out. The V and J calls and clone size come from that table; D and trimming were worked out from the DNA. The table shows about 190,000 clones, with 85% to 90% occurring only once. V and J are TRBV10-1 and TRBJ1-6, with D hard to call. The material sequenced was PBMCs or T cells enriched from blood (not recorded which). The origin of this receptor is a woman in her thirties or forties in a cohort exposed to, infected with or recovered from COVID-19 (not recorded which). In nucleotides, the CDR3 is TGCGCCAGCAGTGAGATACGGGATTCACCCCTCCACTTT. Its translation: CASSEIRDSPLHF.